What follows are 2 T cell receptor beta chains derived from one specimen sequenced in a study of T cell changes during pregnancy in multiple sclerosis. Sequenced by immunoSEQ multiplex PCR; TCRdb stores in-frame clones only, minus some. The table lists tens of thousands of clones, around 96% of them singletons. The sample consisted of peripheral blood, taken in the second trimester of pregnancy. The receptor source for this set is a female donor with multiple sclerosis, enrolled in a pregnancy study.

This rearrangement joins TRBV28 to TRBJ1-1; D is unclear. V lost 4 bases, J lost 1 base, and 7 bases lay in between. Germline V gene lookup returns CDR1 MDHEN and CDR2 SYDVKM. The CDR3 runs 13 residues. In DNA form, the CDR3 reads TGTGCCAGCAGTTCTCCGGGGAACACTGAAGCTTTCTTT. Translating it yields CASSSPGNTEAFF.

In this sample, this clone is medium-sized. The chain has TRBV5-1 and TRBJ2-3; weak D call: TRBD2 (7 bases). Between the trimmed V and J ends, which lost 9 bases and 4 bases, there was a span of 18 bases. Germline V CDR1 and CDR2: SGHRS, YFSETQ. The CDR3 extends over 14 amino acids. CDR3 nucleotides: TGCGCCACCTCCCTCGGAGGGGGGGCAGATACGCAGTATTTT. It codes for CATSLGGGADTQYF.